This T cell receptor (beta chain) derives from a study of blood T cells in healthy people across ages. The CDR3 extends over 15 amino acids. Germline CDR1 is MNHEY and CDR2 is SVGAGI. V lost 0 bases and J 1 base, leaving 9 bases between the germline ends. Study-level results: Strong correlation was found linking TCR beta diversity to naive T cell percentage. Diversity of TCR beta per million T cells declined in a roughly linear way with age.

On this clonotype itself: Its antigen is not known.

Using a J-beta primer mix together with a sample-barcoded 5' primer, a second PCR was run for roughly 6 to 12 cycles. Via MiXCR, TCRdb re-called the 5' RACE reads, giving one row per CDR3 protein. This sample has about 780,000 distinct CDR3 sequences; approximately 24% occur once, and the top ten carry 3%. These data are also associated with another study on T cells of mothers and their children. As reported in that work: Five to seven children, together with their three healthy Caucasian mothers, made up the donors. At a sensitivity of roughly 100 clones per million clonotypes, no persistent microchimeric T cell clones appeared.

Material for sequencing was blood. The TCR comes from a boy between 5 and 17 years old in good health. The gene calls are TRBV6-5 and TRBJ1-1; no clear D. The CDR3 spells CASSYSAGSNTEAFF. The DNA of the CDR3 is TGTGCCAGCAGTTACTCGGCCGGTTCGAACACTGAAGCTTTCTTT.